This T cell receptor (beta chain) was sequenced for a study of yellow fever vaccine responses in identical twins. TCRdb used MiXCR to reprocess the RT-PCR reads, holding one entry per CDR3 protein. The repertoire includes roughly 18,000 distinct CDR3 sequences, approximately 63% of them detected once, and more than 7.5% sits in the top ten. On this clonotype itself: Its matching antigen is unknown.

This CDR3 region has 18 residues. Per germline, CDR1 SGHNT and CDR2 YENEEA. Between the trimmed V and J ends, which lost 3 bases and 3 bases, there was a span of 23 bases. General study points: The authors reported partly convergent, partly personalized vaccine responses in identical twins.

The rearrangement uses TRBV11-3 and TRBJ2-5, with D possibly being TRBD2 (6 bases). The sequence derives from a woman between 18 and 29 years old who received the yellow fever vaccine. The starting material was T cells from blood (PBMCs), unsorted or a sorted subset (not recorded which), obtained before or after yellow fever vaccination (not recorded which). The CDR3 is CASSFTLSDWDLEETQYF. CDR3 in DNA: TGTGCCAGCAGCTTCACACTTTCCGATTGGGACTTAGAAGAGACCCAGTACTTC.